This is a list of T cell receptor beta chains from one sample in a study of metastatic and nonmetastatic thyroid tumors. TCRdb re-clonotyped the PCR reads via MiXCR. There are 40,000 to 55,000 clones in the sample; 15% to 20% occur only once, and around 20% lies in the top ten. Sequenced input: blood. The receptors stem from a female donor with papillary thyroid cancer or a benign thyroid nodule (not recorded which). Some clones in this sample may be carry-over from other donors' samples. Each CDR3 is given with its conserved first and last residue. A D gene is named only where the DNA matches it firmly. A row's size may be missing; if present it is once, few, many or a size class.

many	NA	TRBV6-1	TRBJ1-5	TGTGCCAGCAAGAGTCAGCCCCAGCATTTT	CASKSQPQHF
many	NA	TRBV11-3	TRBJ1-1	TGTGCCAGCAGCTCAGCAGGTGGGACACACAACACTGAAGCTTTCTTT	CASSSAGGTHNTEAFF
many	TRBD1	TRBV6-1	TRBJ1-5	TGTGCCAGCAGGTCTGGACAGGGGCAATATCAGCCCCAGCATTTT	CASRSGQGQYQPQHF
many	TRBD1	TRBV4-1	TRBJ2-5	TGCGCCAGCAGCCAAGATCTTCGGACAGGGGGACGCCAAGAGACCCAGTACTTC	CASSQDLRTGGRQETQYF
many	TRBD2	TRBV7-6	TRBJ2-3	TGTGCCAGCAGCTTGAGCATAGCGGGAGGCGCAGATACGCAGTATTTT	CASSLSIAGGADTQYF
many	NA	TRBV7-3	TRBJ2-3	TGTGCCAGCAGCTTAACGATAGCGGGCACAGATACGCAGTATTTT	CASSLTIAGTDTQYF
many	TRBD2	TRBV27	TRBJ2-7	TGTGCCAGCAGCAGATTAGCGGGAGCCGGCTACGAGCAGTACTTC	CASSRLAGAGYEQYF
many	NA	TRBV3-1	TRBJ2-7	TGTGCCAGCAGCCAAGGGGGGGAGCAGTACTTC	CASSQGGEQYF
NA	TRBD2	TRBV6-1	TRBJ2-3	TGTGCCAGCAGGCGTAGCGGGGGCACAGATACGCAGTATTTT	CASRRSGGTDTQYF
NA	NA	TRBV5-1	TRBJ1-1	TGCGCCAGCAGCCGTACACAGGGCCCGAACACTGAAGCTTTCTTT	CASSRTQGPNTEAFF
many	TRBD2	TRBV7-9	TRBJ2-7	TGTGCCAGCAGCCACGGGGAGGGCGAGCAGTACTTC	CASSHGEGEQYF
medium-sized	TRBD2	TRBV6-1	TRBJ2-3	TGTGCCAGCAGTGAAATAGCGGGAGTGATGGATACGCAGTATTTT	CASSEIAGVMDTQYF
many	TRBD2	TRBV19	TRBJ2-3	TGTGCCAGTAGTATTCGTCTAGCGGGATTTGCAGATACGCAGTATTTT	CASSIRLAGFADTQYF
many	NA	TRBV12-3/TRBV12-4	TRBJ1-1	TGTGCCAGCAGTTTCAGGGAGAACACTGAAGCTTTCTTT	CASSFRENTEAFF
many	TRBD2	TRBV2	TRBJ2-3	TGTGCCAGCAGTAGAACTAGCGGGACGTTGCTTAGCACAGATACGCAGTATTTT	CASSRTSGTLLSTDTQYF
NA	NA	TRBV3-1	TRBJ2-1	TGTGCCAGCAGCCATGAGAATGAGCAGTTCTTC	CASSHENEQFF
many	NA	TRBV29-1	TRBJ1-2	TGCAGCGTTGAAGATACTCTAGGGCATGGCTACACCTTC	CSVEDTLGHGYTF
many	TRBD2	TRBV19	TRBJ2-1	TGTGCCAGTAGATGGCTAGCGGGAGGGTCTGAGCAGTTCTTC	CASRWLAGGSEQFF
NA	TRBD2	TRBV6-1	TRBJ2-2	TGTGCCAGCAGTCGGTTAGCGGGAGAGGCCGGGGAGCTGTTTTTT	CASSRLAGEAGELFF
few	NA	TRBV19	TRBJ2-7	TGTGCCAGTATTGTGGCTATCGCCGCCTACGAGCAGTACTTC	CASIVAIAAYEQYF
many	NA	TRBV19	TRBJ2-3	TGTGCCAGTAGTAGAGGGGGGGACGGGGGCACGCAGTATTTT	CASSRGGDGGTQYF
many	NA	TRBV3-1	TRBJ1-2	TGTGCCAGCAGCCGTCGAGGGAGTGGCTACACCTTC	CASSRRGSGYTF
few	TRBD2	TRBV5-4	TRBJ2-5	TGTGCCAGCAGCCCGGGACTAGGTGCGGAGACCCAGTACTTC	CASSPGLGAETQYF
many	NA	TRBV25-1	TRBJ2-7	TGTGCCAGCAGTCCATCAAACCAGGGGCTTTCCCACGAGCAGTACTTC	CASSPSNQGLSHEQYF
many	NA	TRBV5-1	TRBJ2-1	TGCGCCAGCAGCTTTGGGCTATCGAACAATGAGCAGTTCTTC	CASSFGLSNNEQFF
many	NA	TRBV11-2	TRBJ2-1	TGTGCCAGCAGCTTAGAAGATTACAATGAGCAGTTCTTC	CASSLEDYNEQFF
NA	TRBD1	TRBV6-1	TRBJ1-2	TGTGCCAGCAGTGATGGGACAGGGGGCTATGGCTACACCTTC	CASSDGTGGYGYTF
many	NA	TRBV20-1	TRBJ1-2	TGCAGTGCTCGGCGGGGTTATGGCTACACCTTC	CSARRGYGYTF
NA	NA	TRBV5-1	TRBJ2-2	TGCGCCAGCAGCTTGGCCCTGCTTAACACCGGGGAGTTGTTTTTT	CASSLALLNTGELFF
many	NA	TRBV12-3/TRBV12-4	TRBJ1-2	TGTGCCAGCAGTAAAGGGACCTATGGCTACACCTTC	CASSKGTYGYTF
many	NA	TRBV5-1	TRBJ2-4	TGCGCCAGCAGCACCTGGGACTTC	CASSTWDF
NA	NA	TRBV20-1	TRBJ2-3	TGCAGTACACAGTCTAGCAGTACAGATACGCAGTATTTT	CSTQSSSTDTQYF
many	TRBD1	TRBV10-3	TRBJ2-3	TGTGCCATCAGGACGGGACAGTCCACAGATACGCAGTATTTT	CAIRTGQSTDTQYF
many	TRBD1	TRBV3-1	TRBJ2-2	TGTGCCGTTGGGACAGCTCCGAACACCGGGGAGCTGTTTTTT	CAVGTAPNTGELFF
many	TRBD1	TRBV7-3	TRBJ1-2	TGTGCCAGCAGCCCGGGGGGACAGGGAGCTAACTATGGCTACACCTTC	CASSPGGQGANYGYTF
many	NA	TRBV12-3/TRBV12-4	TRBJ2-2	TGTGCCAGCAGTCCGGGACCCCTCGGGGACACCGGGGAGCTGTTTTTT	CASSPGPLGDTGELFF
many	NA	TRBV30	TRBJ2-7	TGTGCCTGGACCTGGGGGGGGACAGTGGGCTACGAGCAGTACTTC	CAWTWGGTVGYEQYF
many	NA	TRBV7-3	TRBJ1-2	TGTGCCAGCAGCTTAACTGGGGCTGGGCTCGGCTATGGCTACACCTTC	CASSLTGAGLGYGYTF
few	NA	TRBV28	TRBJ1-1	TGTGCCAGCAGTTTGGGAGGGGCGAACACTGAAGCTTTCTTT	CASSLGGANTEAFF
NA	NA	TRBV9	TRBJ2-1	TGTGCCAGCAGCATCCGGGACTACAATGAGCAGTTCTTC	CASSIRDYNEQFF
NA	TRBD1	TRBV20-1	TRBJ1-6	TGCAGTGCTAGATACGGGACAGCTCTCTCACCCCTCCACTTT	CSARYGTALSPLHF
many	TRBD1	TRBV7-9	TRBJ2-7	TGTGCCAGCAGCGAGGGGACAGGGCAGCGCGAGCAGTACTTC	CASSEGTGQREQYF
NA	NA	TRBV15	TRBJ2-7	TGTGCCACCAGCAGAGATCGTTCGACCGCCGGGGCCTACGAGCAGTACTTC	CATSRDRSTAGAYEQYF
many	NA	TRBV3-1	TRBJ2-5	TGTGCCAGCAGCCAAGATCCGGGAGTCCAAGAGACCCAGTACTTC	CASSQDPGVQETQYF
NA	NA	TRBV28	TRBJ1-2	TGTGCCAGCACCCCACAGGGATTCAGAGAGTACACCTTC	CASTPQGFREYTF
many	TRBD1	TRBV2	TRBJ2-3	TGTGCCAGCAGTGGACAGGGCACGGGCACAGATACGCAGTATTTT	CASSGQGTGTDTQYF
many	NA	TRBV27	TRBJ2-5	TGTGCCAGCAGTTACGGCAGGGGGAGGCAAGAGACCCAGTACTTC	CASSYGRGRQETQYF
NA	TRBD2	TRBV2	TRBJ2-2	TGTGCCAGCAGTGTGTGGCCTAGCGGGACCCCCTGGGAGCTGGTTTTT	CASSVWPSGTPWELVF
medium-sized	NA	TRBV6-1	TRBJ2-2	TGTGCCAGCAGTAAGATAGTGGGACGGACTTCGAACACCGGGGAGCTGTTTTTT	CASSKIVGRTSNTGELFF
NA	NA	TRBV4-2	TRBJ2-3	TGTGCCAGCAGCCGATCAGCCAGCTCTAGCACAGATACGCAGTATTTT	CASSRSASSSTDTQYF
NA	NA	TRBV6-1	TRBJ1-1	TGTGCCAGCAGTGAAAGGGGACACCACACTGAAGCTTTCTTT	CASSERGHHTEAFF
many	TRBD2	TRBV20-1	TRBJ2-3	TGCAGTGGCTACCGGCCTAGCGGGACAACAGATACGCAGTATTTT	CSGYRPSGTTDTQYF
few	TRBD2	TRBV12-3/TRBV12-4	TRBJ2-7	TGTGCCAGCAGTCCATCACTAGCGGGAGGAACCTACGAGCAGTACTTC	CASSPSLAGGTYEQYF